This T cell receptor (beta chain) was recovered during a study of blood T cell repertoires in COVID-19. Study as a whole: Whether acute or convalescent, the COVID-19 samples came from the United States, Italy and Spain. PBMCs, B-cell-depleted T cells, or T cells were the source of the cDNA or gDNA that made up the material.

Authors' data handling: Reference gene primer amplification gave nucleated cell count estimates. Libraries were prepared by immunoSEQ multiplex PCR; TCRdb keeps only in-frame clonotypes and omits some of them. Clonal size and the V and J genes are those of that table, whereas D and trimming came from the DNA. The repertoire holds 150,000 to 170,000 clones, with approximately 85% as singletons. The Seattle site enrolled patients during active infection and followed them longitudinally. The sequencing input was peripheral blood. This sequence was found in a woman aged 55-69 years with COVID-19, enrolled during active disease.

The chain's CDR3 is CASSVGQTSYTGELFF. The CDR3 DNA reads TGTGCCAGCAGCGTGGGACAGACTTCTTACACCGGGGAGCTGTTTTTT. The rearrangement links TRBV9 to TRBJ2-2, with 7 bases fitting TRBD1. The V and J ends lost 2 bases and 3 bases, in that order; junction bases with no gene match: 7. This CDR3 region has 16 residues. Germline V lookup: CDR1 SGDLS, CDR2 YYNGEE.